A selection of T cell receptor beta chains follows, all from one sample in a study of blood T cell repertoires in COVID-19. Sequencing used immunoSEQ multiplex PCR; TCRdb keeps in-frame clones, though not all of them. The top ten hold 3% of the sample, which has a few hundred thousand clones, 70% to 90% seen once. The sequencing input was peripheral blood. The source is a man younger than 35 with active or convalescent COVID-19. Both conserved end residues are part of each CDR3. The order of the fields is J gene, D gene, clone size, V gene, CDR3 DNA, CDR3 protein. A D gene is named only where the DNA matches it firmly. Clone size is given for some rows only: seen once, a few or many times, or a class if the clone is expanded.

TRBJ2-4,TRBD2,.,TRBV5-1,TGCGCCAGCAGCCCCGGGACTAGCGGGGCAGAAATGGGTCCCAAAAACATTCAGTACTTC,CASSPGTSGAEMGPKNIQYF
TRBJ2-1,TRBD2,.,TRBV27,TGTGCCTCCAACGGGGCGGGAGTAAAGAATGAGCAGTTCTTC,CASNGAGVKNEQFF
TRBJ2-2,.,.,TRBV10-2,TGCGCCAGCAGTGGAATGAGACTACCTGGCCGTAGCACCGGGGAGCTGTTTTTT,CASSGMRLPGRSTGELFF
TRBJ1-1,TRBD1,.,TRBV3-1/TRBV3-2,TGTGCCAGCAGCCGAGAGAACTTCGGGACAGGGCTCTTTGTTTTCTTT,CASSRENFGTGLFVFF
TRBJ1-5,.,once,TRBV2,TGTGCCAGCAGTGAAAATGGCCTTCGTAGCAATCAGCCCCAGCATTTT,CASSENGLRSNQPQHF
TRBJ1-1,TRBD1,.,TRBV5-1,TGCGCCAGCAGCCCGGGACAGACTGAAGCTTTCTTT,CASSPGQTEAFF
TRBJ1-2,.,.,TRBV5-8,TGTGCCAGCAGCTTGTCGGGGTTTTGGCAGAACGGCTACACCTTC,CASSLSGFWQNGYTF
TRBJ1-1,.,.,TRBV5-6,TGTGCCAGCAGCCCCTTCAGGAACACTGAAGCTTTCTTT,CASSPFRNTEAFF
TRBJ1-1,TRBD1,.,TRBV5-1,TGCGCCAGTAGAACGGGACAGGGAAGCACTGAAGCTTTCTTT,CASRTGQGSTEAFF
TRBJ1-3,.,.,TRBV7-8,TGTGCCAGCAGCCGCGACAGGACTGGAAACACCATATATTTT,CASSRDRTGNTIYF
TRBJ1-5,TRBD1,.,TRBV30,TGTGCCTGGAGTGACTGGACAGGGCTAGACAATCAGCCCCAGCATTTT,CAWSDWTGLDNQPQHF
TRBJ1-5,TRBD1,.,TRBV5-1,TGCGCCAGCAGCCCGGTGGCAGGGGGAAGCAATCAGCCCCAGCATTTT,CASSPVAGGSNQPQHF
TRBJ1-1,.,.,TRBV20-1,TGCAGTGCTAGGGGGGCCCCGGGAGCTTTCTTT,CSARGAPGAFF
TRBJ2-5,TRBD2,.,TRBV18,TGTGCCAGCTCACAACCACTAGCGGGGGAGGAGACCCAGTACTTC,CASSQPLAGEETQYF
TRBJ1-3,.,.,TRBV19,TGTGCCAGTAGCCCGAAACAAGGAAACACCATATATTTT,CASSPKQGNTIYF
TRBJ2-5,.,once,TRBV9,TGTGCCAGCAACCGGGACTTTCAAGAGACCCAGTACTTC,CASNRDFQETQYF
TRBJ1-1,TRBD1,.,TRBV28,TGTGCCAGCAGTTTAAGGGACAGGGGGCGAGCTTTCTTT,CASSLRDRGRAFF
TRBJ1-1,.,.,TRBV5-1,TGCGCCAGCAGCTTGGATAGCCCTCTGAACACTGAAGCTTTCTTT,CASSLDSPLNTEAFF
TRBJ1-1,.,.,TRBV28,TGTGCCAGCAGTATAGACTCCCTGGGCACTGAAGCTTTCTTT,CASSIDSLGTEAFF
TRBJ2-7,TRBD2,.,TRBV18,TGTGCCAGCTCACTCGCCGGGACTAGCGGGAGACCTCGGTACTTC,CASSLAGTSGRPRYF
TRBJ2-7,TRBD2,.,TRBV4-3,TGCGCCAGCAGCCAAGGGTCCGGGGGGTACGAGCAGTACTTC,CASSQGSGGYEQYF
TRBJ1-1,.,few,TRBV3-1/TRBV3-2,TGTGCCAGCAGCCAAGAGCGAACTGAAGCTTTCTTT,CASSQERTEAFF
TRBJ1-1,TRBD1,.,TRBV6-6,TGTGCCACCACCCCGGGGACAGGGGACATTTTAGCTTTCTTT,CATTPGTGDILAFF
TRBJ2-7,.,.,TRBV4-1,TGCGCCAGCAGCCAAGGCGGTGGTGCCTACGAGCAGTACTTC,CASSQGGGAYEQYF
TRBJ1-1,TRBD1,.,TRBV7-7,TGTGCCAGCAGCTTAGGGCAGGGGGCGGGCAACACTGAAGCTTTCTTT,CASSLGQGAGNTEAFF
TRBJ1-5,TRBD1,.,TRBV5-1,TGCGCCAGCAGCTTGGGGGACAGTACCAATCAGCCCCAGCATTTT,CASSLGDSTNQPQHF
TRBJ1-1,.,.,TRBV7-2,TGTGCCAGCAGCTTAGCGCAGGGAGGCAGAGCTTTCTTT,CASSLAQGGRAFF
TRBJ1-5,TRBD1,.,TRBV7-2,TGTGCCAGCAGCGCTACGGGACAGAACAATCAGCCCCAGCATTTT,CASSATGQNNQPQHF
TRBJ1-1,.,.,TRBV7-9,TGTGCCAGCAGCCCCCGTACTTACCCGAACACTGAAGCTTTCTTT,CASSPRTYPNTEAFF
TRBJ2-7,TRBD2,few,TRBV28,TGTGCCAGCAGTCTGACTAGCCCGCATAATCACGAGCAGTACTTC,CASSLTSPHNHEQYF
TRBJ2-1,.,.,TRBV7-8,TGTGCCAGCAGCCCTAACGGGGGACTTTGGACCTCCTACAATGAGCAGTTCTTC,CASSPNGGLWTSYNEQFF
TRBJ2-7,.,.,TRBV20-1,TGCAGCGCCATCGCTACCGAGCAGTACTTC,CSAIATEQYF
TRBJ2-3,TRBD2,once,TRBV5-1,TGCGCCAGCAGCTTGAGCGGGGGCACAGATACGCAGTATTTT,CASSLSGGTDTQYF
TRBJ2-7,TRBD2,.,TRBV3-1/TRBV3-2,TGTGCCAGCACCGCGTCGGGAGGGACCTACGAGCAGTACTTC,CASTASGGTYEQYF
TRBJ2-7,TRBD1,.,TRBV5-6,TGTGCCAGCAGCGTTACAGGGGGCGAATCCTACGAGCAGTACTTC,CASSVTGGESYEQYF
TRBJ2-1,TRBD2,.,TRBV20-1,TGCAGTGCTCGTGGACTAGCGGGAGACAATGAGCAGTTCTTC,CSARGLAGDNEQFF
TRBJ2-1,.,.,TRBV10-3,TGTGCCATCAGTGCAGGGCAGGGGCCAGATGAGCAGTTCTTC,CAISAGQGPDEQFF
TRBJ1-6,.,.,TRBV11-3,TGTGCCAGCAGCTTAGATGGCAGGGGAGCCACGAATTCACCCCTCCACTTT,CASSLDGRGATNSPLHF
TRBJ2-7,.,.,TRBV19,TGTGCCAGTAGCCTCGGCGGCCTGACCGCCTACGAGCAGTACTTC,CASSLGGLTAYEQYF
TRBJ2-1,TRBD2,.,TRBV24-1,TGTGCCACCAGTGACACGGGACTAGCGGGAGTTGGGGAGCAGTTCTTC,CATSDTGLAGVGEQFF
TRBJ1-2,TRBD1,.,TRBV24-1,TGTGCCACCAGCGGGACAGATTTTGGCTACACCTTC,CATSGTDFGYTF
TRBJ2-5,.,once,TRBV24-1,TGTGCCACCAGTGAGGCCTCCGGGACAGCGGGAGAGACCCAGTACTTC,CATSEASGTAGETQYF
TRBJ2-5,.,.,TRBV25-1,TGTGCCACCCTACCGACAGGAAAAGAGACCCAGTACTTC,CATLPTGKETQYF
TRBJ1-2,TRBD1,.,TRBV5-1,TGCGCCAGCAGCATTACAGGGGACTATGGCTACACCTTC,CASSITGDYGYTF
TRBJ1-1,.,.,TRBV9,TGTGCCAGCAGCGTAGGGGCAGGGGACCGGGTCACTGAAGCTTTCTTT,CASSVGAGDRVTEAFF
TRBJ2-1,.,medium-sized,TRBV20-1,TGCAGTGCTAGTGATGGCGGAAGCTCCTACAATGAGCAGTTCTTC,CSASDGGSSYNEQFF
TRBJ2-2,TRBD1,.,TRBV7-9,TGTGCCAGCAGACGACCCACGGGACAGACAAACACCGGGGAGCTGTTTTTT,CASRRPTGQTNTGELFF
TRBJ1-5,.,few,TRBV28,TGTGCCAGCAGTTTGTGGGGCGATAGCAATCAGCCCCAGCATTTT,CASSLWGDSNQPQHF
TRBJ2-3,TRBD2,.,TRBV9,TGTGCCAGCGGCCCCCGACTAGCGAGCACAGATACGCAGTATTTT,CASGPRLASTDTQYF
TRBJ1-1,.,.,TRBV9,TGTGCCAGCAGCAAAACAGGGAAGGTTTCTCTAGGTGAAGCTTTCTTT,CASSKTGKVSLGEAFF
TRBJ1-2,.,.,TRBV10-1,TGCGCCAGCAGGGGCCCTTCCAGGGATGATGGCTACACCTTC,CASRGPSRDDGYTF
TRBJ2-1,.,.,TRBV19,TGTGCCAGCGATCGTGGGACGGGAGTGAACAATGAGCAGTTCTTC,CASDRGTGVNNEQFF
TRBJ2-3,TRBD1,few,TRBV6-6,TGTGCCAGCGTCGGGACAGCTAGCACAGATACGCAGTATTTT,CASVGTASTDTQYF